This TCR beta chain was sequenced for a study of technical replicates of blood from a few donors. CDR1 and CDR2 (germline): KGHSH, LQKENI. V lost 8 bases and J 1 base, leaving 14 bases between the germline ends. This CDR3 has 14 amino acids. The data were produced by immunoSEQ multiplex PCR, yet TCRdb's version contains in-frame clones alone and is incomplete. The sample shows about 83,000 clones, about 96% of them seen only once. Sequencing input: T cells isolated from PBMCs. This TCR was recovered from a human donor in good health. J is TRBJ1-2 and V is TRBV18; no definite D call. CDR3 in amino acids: CASPLWEGNYGYTF. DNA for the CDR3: TGTGCCAGCCCCTTGTGGGAGGGTAACTATGGCTACACCTTC.